This T cell receptor (beta chain) was sequenced during a study of OX40 agonist ivuxolimab in advanced cancers. Looking at the study overall: Patients were treated with ivuxolimab, an agonistic anti-OX40 (CD134) antibody.

Study-wide results and limits: Within 6 weeks, CD4+ and CD8+ blood T cells expanded clonally at 0.1 to 3.0 mg/kg.

Generated by immunoSEQ multiplex PCR, the TCRdb table keeps only in-frame clones and is missing some. The sample has 100,000 to 150,000 clones, roughly nine tenths seen once. Trimming at V came to 5 bases and at J to 5 bases, leaving 5 bases not matched to a gene. CDR1 SGHDT and CDR2 YYEEEE come from the germline V gene. The CDR3 loop spans 14 amino acids. If patients had autoimmune disease history or systemic immunosuppression, they were excluded. This clone was recorded once. Its antigen is undetermined. This chain joins TRBV5-6 and TRBJ1-4, with 8 bases identical to TRBD1. The source was CD4+ or CD8+ T cells sorted from blood, collected in a trial of the OX40 agonist ivuxolimab. The sequence was collected from an adult with an advanced solid tumor such as melanoma, head and neck, liver or kidney cancer. The CDR3 nucleotides read TGTGCCAGCAGTCGGAGGACAGGGAATGAAAAACTGTTTTTT. As protein: CASSRRTGNEKLFF.